What follows describes a single T cell receptor (beta chain). Method: immunoSEQ multiplex PCR; TCRdb's copy keeps in-frame clones and lacks some. The sample comprises about 420,000 clones, over 85% of which are singletons, and more than 0.7% rests with the top ten. This CDR3 region has 15 residues. Germline CDR1 SGHRS, CDR2 YFSETQ. Trimming stripped 2 bases from V and 0 bases from J, with 6 bases between. This specimen comes from a study of blood T cell repertoires in COVID-19. The TCR sequence derives from a man between 18 and 35 years old with COVID-19, enrolled during active disease. Sequences were obtained from peripheral blood. The chain combines TRBV5-1 with TRBJ1-6, with D possibly matching TRBD1 (5 bases). The chain's CDR3 is CASSFQGSYNSPLHF. The CDR3 DNA sequence: TGCGCCAGCAGCTTCCAGGGCTCCTATAATTCACCCCTCCACTTT.